This T cell receptor (beta chain) comes out of a study of blood T cell repertoires in COVID-19 (dated by TCRdb to the early 2020s). With respect to the entire study: Collaborator samples came from the United States, Italy and Spain and covered acute and convalescent phases of COVID-19. The repertoires were released in a freely available public database meant as a resource for research on the immune response to SARS-CoV-2. The prospective study material was composed of cDNA or gDNA derived from T cells, B-cell-depleted T cells, or PBMCs. The sample metadata nearly always contained a de-identified subject ID, COVID-19 status, age in years and sex. The dataset comprised deeply sampled blood TCRbeta repertoires from subjects exposed to, actively infected with, or recovered from COVID-19. Samples came from the ongoing ImmuneRACE study (first 160 participants) plus 1,254 subjects from 6 global collaborators. Where HLA class I and class II types were available, the types were taken from metadata supplied by the sample provider, not from assay-based typing.

From a lookup of the germline V gene, CDR1 and CDR2 are SGHTA and FQGNSA. The CDR3 measures 19 amino acids from cysteine to phenylalanine. CDR3 DNA only is kept here, 57 bases in frame from base 1. Unmatched junction bases come to 9, with V trimmed by 1 base and J by 0 bases. TCRbeta CDR3 regions were amplified from genomic DNA by means of the immunoSEQ Assay, a bias-controlled multiplex PCR. Concerning the study's data processing: The number of nucleated cells in each sample was estimated from the amplification of reference gene primers within the assay. To quantify the absolute abundance of each unique TCRbeta CDR3 rearrangement, sequence reads were collapsed and filtered. For each sample, productive Simpson clonality was calculated as the square root of Simpson's diversity index over productive rearrangements. TCRdb obtained this table from immuneACCESS and retained in-frame rearrangements with V and J assigned. These tables miss some clones; where compared with another copy, unresolved V genes account for less than half of the shortfall, and the remainder is unexplained. V and J calls and clone size follow that table, whereas D and trimming were derived from the DNA. For this sample there are 150,000 to 200,000 clones; 88% appear just once. 3.5% to 4.5% of the sample is held by the ten biggest clonotypes.

Summary of the overall study and its limitations: How much clinical and demographic metadata was included differed by source and by participant, and the metadata was provided uncurated.

As concerns this clone: Its specific antigen is unknown. No base quality values were provided; no much bigger clone lies one nucleotide off.

The collaborating institutions used their own protocols to collect whole blood in K2EDTA tubes. For TCRbeta analysis, collaborators shipped samples in one of three forms: frozen whole blood, isolated PBMCs, or DNA extracted from either of those sample types. This clonotype was obtained from a human donor in a cohort sampled during active COVID-19. Recombination connected TRBV7-2 to TRBJ2-1; TRBD2 aligns with 10 central bases. Input material: peripheral blood. The CDR3 reads CASSLVPISGRRSYNEQFF. The DNA reads TGTGCCAGCAGCTTAGTTCCTATTAGCGGGAGGCGCTCCTACAATGAGCAGTTCTTC.